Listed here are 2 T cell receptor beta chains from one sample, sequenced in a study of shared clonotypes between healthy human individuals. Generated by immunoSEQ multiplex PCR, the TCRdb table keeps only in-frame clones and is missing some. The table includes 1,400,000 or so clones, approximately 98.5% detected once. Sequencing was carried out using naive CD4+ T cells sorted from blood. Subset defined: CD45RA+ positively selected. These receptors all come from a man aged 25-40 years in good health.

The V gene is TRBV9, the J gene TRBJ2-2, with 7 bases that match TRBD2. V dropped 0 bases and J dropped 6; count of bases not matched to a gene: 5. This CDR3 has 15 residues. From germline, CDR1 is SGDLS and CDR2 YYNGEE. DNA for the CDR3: TGTGCCAGCAGCGTAGGCGGGAGAAGTCCCGGGGAGCTGTTTTTT. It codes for CASSVGGRSPGELFF.

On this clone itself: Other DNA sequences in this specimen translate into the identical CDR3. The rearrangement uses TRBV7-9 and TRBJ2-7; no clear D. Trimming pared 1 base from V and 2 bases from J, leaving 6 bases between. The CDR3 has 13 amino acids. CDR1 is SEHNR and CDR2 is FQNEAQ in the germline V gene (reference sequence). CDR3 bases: TGTGCCAGCAGCTTAGTGGGAACCTACGAGCAGTACTTC. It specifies CASSLVGTYEQYF.